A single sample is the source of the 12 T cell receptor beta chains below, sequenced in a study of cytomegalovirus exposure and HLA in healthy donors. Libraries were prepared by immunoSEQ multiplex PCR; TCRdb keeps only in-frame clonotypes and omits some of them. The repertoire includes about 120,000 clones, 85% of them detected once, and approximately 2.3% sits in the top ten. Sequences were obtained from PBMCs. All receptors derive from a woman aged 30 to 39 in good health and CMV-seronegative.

CDR3 DNA sequence: TGCGCCAGCAGTGGGTCCCGGGGGCCCCCAGGGGGAGACTCCTACAATGAGCAGTTCTTC. This translates into CASSGSRGPPGGDSYNEQFF. The chain uses TRBV10-1 and TRBJ2-1; TRBD1 might be the D (7 bases). The CDR3 totals 20 residues. Germline assignment: CDR1 WNHNN and CDR2 SYGVQD (reference sequence). Trimming stripped 4 bases from V and 0 bases from J, with 25 bases between.

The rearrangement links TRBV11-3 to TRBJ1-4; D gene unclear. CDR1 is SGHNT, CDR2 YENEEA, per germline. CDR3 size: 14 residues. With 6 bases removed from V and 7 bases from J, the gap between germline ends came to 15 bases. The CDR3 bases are TGTGCCAGCAGAAAAGGCAAACTAGGTGAAAAACTGTTTTTT. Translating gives CASRKGKLGEKLFF.

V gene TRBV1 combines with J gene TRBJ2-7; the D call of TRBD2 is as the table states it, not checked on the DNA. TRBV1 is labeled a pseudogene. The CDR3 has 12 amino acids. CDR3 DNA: TGCACCACGGAGGGCAGGGCCTACGAGCAGTACTTC. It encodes CTTEGRAYEQYF.

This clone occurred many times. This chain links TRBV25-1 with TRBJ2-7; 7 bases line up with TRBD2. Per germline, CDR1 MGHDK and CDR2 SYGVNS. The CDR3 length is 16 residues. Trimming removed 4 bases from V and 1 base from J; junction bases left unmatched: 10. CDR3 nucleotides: TGTGCCAGCAGTGGATTAAAAGCGGGGCCGTCCTACGAGCAGTACTTC. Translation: CASSGLKAGPSYEQYF.

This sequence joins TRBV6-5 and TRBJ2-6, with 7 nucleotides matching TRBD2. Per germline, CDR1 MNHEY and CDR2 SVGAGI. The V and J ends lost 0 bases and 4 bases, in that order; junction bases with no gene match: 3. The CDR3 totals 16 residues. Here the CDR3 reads CASSYSGGSGANVLTF. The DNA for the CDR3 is TGTGCCAGCAGTTACTCGGGGGGGAGCGGGGCCAACGTCCTGACTTTC.

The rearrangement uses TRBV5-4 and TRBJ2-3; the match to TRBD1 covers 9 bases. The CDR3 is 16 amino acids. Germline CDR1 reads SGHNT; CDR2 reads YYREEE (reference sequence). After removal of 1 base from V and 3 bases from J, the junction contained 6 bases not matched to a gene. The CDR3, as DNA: TGTGCCAGCAGCTTGCCCCGACAGGGGGTTACAGATACGCAGTATTTT. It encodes CASSLPRQGVTDTQYF. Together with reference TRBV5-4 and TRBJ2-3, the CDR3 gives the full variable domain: ETGVTQSPTHLIKTRGQQVTLRCSSQSGHNTVSWYQQALGQGPQFIFQYYREEENGRGNFPPRFSGLQFPNYSSELNVNALELDDSALYLCASSLPRQGVTDTQYFGPGTRLTVL.

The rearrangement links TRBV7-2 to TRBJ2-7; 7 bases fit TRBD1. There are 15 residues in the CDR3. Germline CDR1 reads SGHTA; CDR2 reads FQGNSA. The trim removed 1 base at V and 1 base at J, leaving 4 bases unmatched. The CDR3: CASSLGTGASYEQYF. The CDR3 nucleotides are TGTGCCAGCAGCTTAGGAACAGGGGCTTCCTACGAGCAGTACTTC.

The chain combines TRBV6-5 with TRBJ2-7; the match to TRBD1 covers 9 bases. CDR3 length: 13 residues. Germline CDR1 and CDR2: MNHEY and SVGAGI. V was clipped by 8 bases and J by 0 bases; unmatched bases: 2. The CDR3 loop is CASGTGSSYEQYF. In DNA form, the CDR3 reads TGTGCCAGCGGGACAGGGAGCTCCTACGAGCAGTACTTC.

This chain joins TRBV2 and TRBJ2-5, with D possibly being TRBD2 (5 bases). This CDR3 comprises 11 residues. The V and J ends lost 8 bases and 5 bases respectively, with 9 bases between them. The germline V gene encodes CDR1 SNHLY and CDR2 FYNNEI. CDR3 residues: CASGLTETQYF. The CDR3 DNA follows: TGTGCCAGCGGACTCACGGAGACCCAGTACTTC.

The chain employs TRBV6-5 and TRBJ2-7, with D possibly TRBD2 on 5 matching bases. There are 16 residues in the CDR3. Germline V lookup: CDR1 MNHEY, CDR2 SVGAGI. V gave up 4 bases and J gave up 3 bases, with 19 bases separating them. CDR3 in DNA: TGTGCCAGCAGTTCACGGGCCGGGCGGGCCCGCTACGAGCAGTACTTC. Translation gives CASSSRAGRARYEQYF.

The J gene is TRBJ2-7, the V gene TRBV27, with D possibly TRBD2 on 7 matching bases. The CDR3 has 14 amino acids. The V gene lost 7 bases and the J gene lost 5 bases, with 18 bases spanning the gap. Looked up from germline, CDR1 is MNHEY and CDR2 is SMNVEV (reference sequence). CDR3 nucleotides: TGTGCCAGCACCGTGGGGGGGGGCGGGGACGAGCAGTACTTC. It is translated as CASTVGGGGDEQYF.

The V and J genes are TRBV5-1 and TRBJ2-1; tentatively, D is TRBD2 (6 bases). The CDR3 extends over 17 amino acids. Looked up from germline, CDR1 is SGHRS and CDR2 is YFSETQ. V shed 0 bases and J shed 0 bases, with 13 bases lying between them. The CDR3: CASSLAGTPSSYNEQFF. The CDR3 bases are TGCGCCAGCAGCTTGGCGGGGACTCCAAGCTCCTACAATGAGCAGTTCTTC.